This T cell receptor beta chain comes out of a study of blood T cell repertoires in COVID-19. Overall study context: Whether acute or convalescent, the COVID-19 samples came from the United States, Italy and Spain.

Germline assignment: CDR1 LGHNA and CDR2 YSLEER. The CDR3 is 16 residues long. The V gene end was trimmed by 1 base and the J gene end by 6 bases; junction bases not matched to a gene: 9. The protocol was immunoSEQ multiplex PCR, while the TCRdb copy is restricted to in-frame clones and leaves out a portion. Of some 220,000 clones in the sample, 75% to 90% are singletons; the top ten hold approximately 5.2%. The sequence came from a woman in her seventies with COVID-19, enrolled during active disease. The rearrangement joins TRBV4-3 to TRBJ2-1, with TRBD1 matching over 7 bases. The source material was peripheral blood. The CDR3 sequence: CASSQGGVTGLNEQFF. CDR3 nucleotide sequence: TGCGCCAGCAGCCAAGGCGGTGTGACAGGGCTCAATGAGCAGTTCTTC.